This TCR beta chain was sequenced during a study of T cells in localized non-small cell lung cancer (TCRdb year 2020). Context from the whole study: The study analyzed T cell repertoires of 200 to 250 early-stage NSCLC patients, comparing tumors and uninvolved tumor-adjacent lungs. The mean age of the NSCLC patients was under 70 years, with 120 to 150 men and approximately 100 women. The cohort was made up of a few hundred treatment-naive NSCLC patients whose localized lung tumors had been resected.

At the junction V is shortened by 4 bases and J by 12 bases, with 10 bases in between. The CDR3, from cysteine to phenylalanine, totals 11 residues. Only CDR3 DNA is held: 33 bases, read in frame from base 1. From the germline V gene (reference sequence), CDR1 is MNHEY and CDR2 is SMNVEV. Points the paper makes about the study in general: Because multi-region tumor sequencing was not performed, intratumor heterogeneity could not be ruled out. Higher blood T cell density associated with longer overall survival, while higher adjacent-lung clonality associated with shorter survival. A median of around 62 of the top 100 tumor clones turned up in the paired uninvolved adjacent lung, and 25 to 30 of those clones also ranked among the top 100 of that same adjacent lung. Since the design was exploratory, TCR variables were selected using unadjusted p-values with no false-discovery rate correction. Uninvolved tumor-adjacent lung showed the highest T cell clonality, higher than tumor, which suggests more focused antigenic responses in the uninvolved tumor-adjacent lung.

At diagnosis, peripheral blood, uninvolved tumor-adjacent lung and tumor were collected and stored as a combination of fresh-frozen and FFPE material. For TCR repertoire profiling, blood samples were analyzed in the form of peripheral blood mononuclear cells. TCR beta CDR3 regions were sequenced from DNA using the immunoSEQ Assay. As for how the authors treated the data: T cell density was computed as TCR beta template counts normalized to usable DNA estimated by amplifying housekeeping genes. Richness was estimated using the preseqR package, with extrapolation to 400,000 templates for PBMC samples and to 120,000 templates for tissue samples. Clonality was taken to be one minus Pielou's evenness. Tissue-enriched TCRs were identified through differential abundance testing performed on productive amino-acid clonotypes, with a minimum total count of 5 and an alpha of 0.1. The Jaccard Index and the Morisita Overlap Index were used to quantify repertoire overlap between compartments. GLIPH grouped TCR beta CDR3s together with public tetramer-defined viral CDR3s, and a viral motif had to include at least three viral sequences and also show V-gene enrichment. Here the immuneACCESS table is served through TCRdb, limited to in-frame sequences with V and J called. Missing clones are a known gap in these copies; in checked studies unresolved V genes cover under half, and the rest lacks a known reason. V and J calls and clone size are copied from that table; D and trimming were computed from the DNA. The table for this sample lists 25,000 or so clones; over 80% of them were counted only once. Approximately 7.5% of the sample comes from the top ten.

Concerning this clone itself: The clone's antigen remains unknown. No clone much larger than this one lies a single base away; base qualities are absent.

The clonotype comes from a male donor aged 60 or over with stage I lung adenocarcinoma. The sequenced sample was peripheral blood, obtained before any cancer treatment. The rearrangement joined TRBV27 to TRBJ2-1, with a weak D call of TRBD1 (5 bases match). The DNA is TGTGCCAGCAGTTGGGGCTGGGGGCAGTTCTTC. Its protein reads: CASSWGWGQFF.